Presented here are 19 T cell receptor beta chains from one specimen sequenced in a study of blood T cell repertoires in COVID-19. TCRdb keeps only in-frame clones here, not all; method: immunoSEQ multiplex PCR. In the table there are about 35,000 clones, more than 80% of which are singletons. The sample was peripheral blood. These receptors originate from a man aged 55-75 years with active or convalescent COVID-19.

The V call is TRBV5-1, the J call TRBJ2-3; the D gene is possibly TRBD2 (5 bases). Germline-derived CDR1 and CDR2 are SGHRS and YFSETQ. The CDR3 has 15 residues. Trimming removed 4 bases from V and 0 bases from J, with 12 bases in between. CDR3 DNA sequence: TGCGCCAGCAGCCGGGGAACCCCAAGCACAGATACGCAGTATTTT. Protein sequence: CASSRGTPSTDTQYF.

The chain combines TRBV28 with TRBJ1-4; 8 nucleotides agree with TRBD1. The CDR3 runs 13 residues. The V and J ends lost 6 bases and 7 bases, in that order; junction bases with no gene match: 4. The germline gives CDR1 MDHEN, CDR2 SYDVKM. The CDR3 sequence is CASRNRGFEKLFF. The CDR3 DNA is TGTGCCAGCAGAAACAGGGGGTTTGAAAAACTGTTTTTT.

This chain uses TRBV6-5 with TRBJ1-1, with a possible D match to TRBD1 (6 bases). Germline V CDR1 and CDR2: MNHEY, SVGAGI. Trimming removed 0 bases at V and 3 bases at J, with 11 bases between. This CDR3 region has 15 residues. The CDR3, as DNA: TGTGCCAGCAGTTACTCGATCAGGGGCTACACTGAAGCTTTCTTT. Its translation is CASSYSIRGYTEAFF.

The V and J genes are TRBV19 and TRBJ2-3; 8 bases are a match to TRBD2. The J segment lost 0 bases and the V segment lost 6 bases, leaving 8 bases of the junction unmatched. The CDR3 runs to 16 residues. Germline lookup yields CDR1 LNHDA and CDR2 SQIVND (reference sequence). The CDR3 nucleotides read TGTGCCAGTAGACCCGGGACTAGGTCTAGCACAGATACGCAGTATTTT. Its translation: CASRPGTRSSTDTQYF.

The J gene is TRBJ2-2, the V gene TRBV29-1, with 15 bases fitting TRBD2. This CDR3 is built from 17 residues. Germline CDR1 and CDR2: SQVTM and ANQGSEA. After removal of 0 bases from V and 5 bases from J, the junction contained 4 bases not matched to a gene. For the CDR3, the DNA is TGCAGCGTTGAAGATACCGGGACTAGCGGGAGGACCGGGGAGCTGTTTTTT. Translated: CSVEDTGTSGRTGELFF.

This rearrangement joins TRBV5-6 to TRBJ2-7; maybe TRBD1 (5 bases). Germline loops: CDR1 SGHDT, CDR2 YYEEEE. Trimming took off 0 bases at V and 9 bases at J, with 13 bases between the two ends. The CDR3 covers 13 residues. The CDR3 spells CASSLAGRQGQYV. The DNA of the CDR3 is TGTGCCAGCAGCTTGGCCGGCAGGCAGGGGCAGTACGTC.

The rearrangement joins TRBV7-8 to TRBJ2-5; D is unresolved. This CDR3 spans 20 amino acids. V was shortened by 1 base and J by 2 bases, with 26 bases between the two germline ends. Germline V gene lookup returns CDR1 SGHVS and CDR2 FQNEAQ. DNA for the CDR3: TGTGCCAGCAGCTTAGTTGGTTTCTTTGAAGCCTTTAAAATTCAAGAGACCCAGTACTTC. Translating it yields CASSLVGFFEAFKIQETQYF.

The chain couples TRBV19 to TRBJ2-2, with TRBD1 matching over 12 bases. V trimming: 5 bases; J trimming: 7 bases; junction bases outside the gene matches: 8. Germline V gene data show CDR1 as LNHDA and CDR2 as SQIVND (reference sequence). This CDR3 contains 16 residues. DNA of the CDR3: TGTGCCAGTAGTTACCGGGACAGGGGGCTTGGCGGGGAGCTGTTTTTT. This encodes CASSYRDRGLGGELFF.

This chain links TRBV5-8 with TRBJ2-1; 8 bases match TRBD2. Germline CDR1 and CDR2: SGHTS and YDEGEE. J lost 8 bases, V lost 4 bases, and 11 bases had no gene match. The CDR3 has 15 residues. The CDR3 DNA is TGTGCCAGCAGCCTGTTGGGACTAGTTACACATGAGCAGTTCTTC. Its protein is CASSLLGLVTHEQFF.

V and J are TRBV5-4 and TRBJ1-2; a possible D gene is TRBD1 (6 bases). The CDR3 is 16 residues long. CDR1 and CDR2 from the germline V gene are SGHNT and YYREEE (reference sequence). V was pared by 2 bases and J by 0 bases, with 14 bases between. CDR3 sequence: CASSLVQGNANYGYTF. Here the CDR3 DNA reads TGTGCCAGCAGCTTAGTACAGGGAAACGCTAACTATGGCTACACCTTC. The full variable domain, with the rest looked up from reference TRBV5-4 and TRBJ1-2, is ETGVTQSPTHLIKTRGQQVTLRCSSQSGHNTVSWYQQALGQGPQFIFQYYREEENGRGNFPPRFSGLQFPNYSSELNVNALELDDSALYLCASSLVQGNANYGYTFGSGTRLTVV.

V is TRBV11-3 and J is TRBJ2-5; 12 nucleotides match TRBD1. Trimming cost V 5 bases and J 6 bases; bases outside gene matches: 10. The CDR3 is made up of 16 amino acids. The germline V gene has CDR1 SGHNT and CDR2 YENEEA. Here the CDR3 reads CASSNIGTGGGKTQYF. CDR3 nucleotide sequence: TGTGCCAGCAGCAACATAGGGACAGGGGGCGGGAAGACCCAGTACTTC.

The chain joins TRBV7-2 to TRBJ1-2; the D is unclear. Trimming cost V 4 bases and J 0 bases, with 12 bases left between them. The length of the CDR3 is 15 residues. Germline V gene data show CDR1 as SGHTA and CDR2 as FQGNSA. The CDR3 protein is CASSSRDPPNYGYTF. The CDR3 DNA reads TGTGCCAGCAGCTCCCGGGATCCTCCTAACTATGGCTACACCTTC.

V is TRBV5-1 and J is TRBJ2-3; D remains unclear. The V gene lost 4 bases and the J gene lost 2 bases, with 5 bases spanning the gap. Germline values: CDR1 SGHRS, CDR2 YFSETQ. The CDR3 has 12 amino acids. The CDR3 nucleotides read TGCGCCAGCAGCCTTCCCACAGATACGCAGTATTTT. It encodes CASSLPTDTQYF.

This clone was recorded only once. V is TRBV3-1 (or the pseudogene TRBV3-2) and J is TRBJ1-3; D is unresolved. The CDR3 spans 16 residues. The V and J ends lost 3 bases and 0 bases respectively, with 12 bases between them. Germline lookup yields CDR1 LGHDT and CDR2 YNNKEL (reference sequence). The CDR3 DNA reads as TGTGCCAGCAGCCAGTTGGGAGGCCTCTCTGGAAACACCATATATTTT. This gives the protein CASSQLGGLSGNTIYF.

The CDR3 bases are TGTGCCAGTACAGACAGGGGATACACTGAAGCTTTCTTT. It is translated as CASTDRGYTEAFF. The gene calls are TRBV19 and TRBJ1-1; 8 bases match TRBD1. This CDR3 is 13 amino acids long. Germline lookup yields CDR1 LNHDA and CDR2 SQIVND (reference sequence). Germline trimming cut 7 bases from V and 3 bases from J; bases unmatched to any gene: 4.

This clone showed up just a few times. V usage is TRBV29-1 and J usage is TRBJ1-1; TRBD1 matches at 8 bases. Trimming took 6 bases from V and 3 from J; bases not matched to a gene: 9. The CDR3 has 14 amino acids. CDR1 is SQVTM and CDR2 is ANQGSEA in the germline V gene. The CDR3 reads CSVGAGGQYTEAFF. CDR3 in DNA: TGCAGCGTGGGGGCAGGGGGCCAGTACACTGAAGCTTTCTTT.

V gene TRBV5-1 combines with J gene TRBJ2-3; 7 nucleotides match TRBD2. Germline V CDR1 and CDR2: SGHRS, YFSETQ. Trimming removed 3 bases from V and 6 bases from J; junction bases left unmatched: 7. CDR3 length: 14 residues. The CDR3, as DNA: TGCGCCAGCAGCTCCGCTAGCGGCCGGGATACGCAGTATTTT. Its protein product is CASSSASGRDTQYF.

The chain combines TRBV4-1 with TRBJ2-3; TRBD1 aligns across 8 bases. This CDR3 is 16 amino acids long. Trimming removed 4 bases from V and 4 bases from J; junction bases left unmatched: 10. Germline lookup yields CDR1 MGHRA and CDR2 YSYEKL. In DNA, the CDR3 is TGCGCCAGCAGCCCTCAGCCAGGGGGCTTGCCAGATACGCAGTATTTT. Its protein product is CASSPQPGGLPDTQYF.

The gene calls are TRBV5-6 and TRBJ2-4, with a weak D call TRBD2 (5 bases). The CDR3 sequence is 19 residues long. Germline V gene sequence: CDR1 SGHDT, CDR2 YYEEEE. Trimming left V 6 bases short and J 0 bases short, with 25 bases between. The CDR3 loop reads CASTRGLGPFYVAKNIQYF. CDR3 bases: TGTGCCAGCACCAGAGGACTGGGCCCTTTTTATGTAGCCAAAAACATTCAGTACTTC.